Listed here are 15 T cell receptor beta chains from one sample, sequenced in a study of blood T cells in healthy people across ages. With a J-beta primer mix and a sample-barcoded 5' primer, a second PCR ran about 7 to 12 cycles. In TCRdb, the 5' RACE reads were re-called with MiXCR into one record per CDR3 protein. The sample carries over a million distinct CDR3 sequences, approximately 42% recorded once. The material sequenced was blood. The origin of the receptors is a woman younger than 35 in good health.

V and J are TRBV7-2 and TRBJ2-5; no clear D. CDR3 length: 13 residues. Germline V gives CDR1 SGHTA, CDR2 FQGNSA. V lost 5 bases to trimming and J lost 9 bases, with 16 bases between them. The CDR3 nucleotides read TGTGCCAGCAGCACCGCCTCCCTCGGTGCCCAGTACTTC. Protein: CASSTASLGAQYF.

This clonotype was counted only a few times. The V and J genes are TRBV20-1 and TRBJ1-2; 9 bases line up with TRBD1. The CDR3 is 15 residues long. Losses at the gene ends were 6 bases for V and 4 bases for J; bases not matched to a gene: 12. Looked up from germline, CDR1 is DFQATT and CDR2 is SNEGSKA (reference sequence). The CDR3, as DNA: TGCAGTGCCCGGAGAACAGGGGGCGCCGGCTATGGCTACACCTTC. Translation: CSARRTGGAGYGYTF.

This clonotype was recorded many times. This clone may be a read error of a much larger clone one base away. The rearrangement links TRBV7-9 to TRBJ1-2; unclear D gene. Germline lookup yields CDR1 SEHNR and CDR2 FQNEAQ (reference sequence). The V gene lost 0 bases and the J gene lost 2 bases, with 4 bases spanning the gap. The CDR3 loop spans 13 amino acids. CDR3 in amino acids: CASSLAQNYGYTF. The CDR3 coding sequence is TGTGCCAGCAGCTTAGCACAGAACTATGGCTACACCTTC.

This clonotype was seen many times. The CDR3 DNA follows: TGCAGCGGCTCAATTGTTGGTTTTAATACGCAGTATTTT. It encodes CSGSIVGFNTQYF. This sequence joins TRBV29-1 and TRBJ2-3; no reliable D call. The V gene lost 7 bases and the J gene lost 7 bases, with 18 bases spanning the gap. Germline CDR1 is SQVTM and CDR2 is ANQGSEA. The CDR3 has 13 amino acids.

V is TRBV12-3 or TRBV12-4 and J is TRBJ1-1, with D maybe TRBD1 (5 bases). The ends were cut back, 4 bases at V and 4 bases at J, with 19 bases in the middle. The CDR3 totals 16 residues. The CDR3 protein is CASSSSSAGPRTEAFF. The CDR3 DNA is TGTGCCAGCAGTTCCTCTTCGGCAGGGCCCCGCACTGAAGCTTTCTTT.

This clonotype was observed a handful of times. The genes are TRBV14 and TRBJ2-5, with TRBD2 as a possible D gene (5 bases). CDR3 length equals 17 residues. V dropped 4 bases and J dropped 0 bases, with 18 bases sitting between them. The germline CDR1 and CDR2 sequences are SGHDN and FVKESK. The CDR3 region is CASSRLDSGSYQETQYF. CDR3 in DNA: TGTGCCAGCAGCCGCCTGGACTCCGGGTCGTACCAAGAGACCCAGTACTTC.

J is TRBJ1-3 and V is TRBV7-2, with 9 bases lining up with TRBD1. Germline values: CDR1 SGHTA, CDR2 FQGNSA. This CDR3 contains 20 residues. The trim removed 2 bases at V and 5 bases at J, leaving 19 bases unmatched. This CDR3 is CASSLQKWESGQGYRNTIYF. CDR3 nucleotide sequence: TGTGCCAGCAGCTTACAAAAGTGGGAGTCGGGACAGGGTTACAGAAACACCATATATTTT.

This clonotype was detected a few times. The J gene is TRBJ2-1, the V gene TRBV14; D is possibly TRBD2 (5 bases). The CDR3 loop spans 19 amino acids. The germline gives CDR1 SGHDN, CDR2 FVKESK. V was trimmed by 4 bases and J by 5 bases, leaving 27 bases between them. CDR3 DNA sequence: TGTGCCAGCAGCCGAAAGGGAGCGGCCCCGTTATTATGGGACAATGAGCAGTTCTTC. Encoded protein: CASSRKGAAPLLWDNEQFF.

V is TRBV10-3 and J is TRBJ2-7; 8 bases align to TRBD1. The V segment lost 10 bases and the J segment 1 base; nucleotides outside the gene matches: 6. Looked up from germline, CDR1 is ENHRY and CDR2 is SYGVKD. CDR3 length: 13 residues. The CDR3 reads CASRGLESYEQYF. The CDR3, as DNA: TGTGCCAGCAGGGGGCTTGAATCCTACGAGCAGTACTTC.

This clonotype was detected only a few times. The chain couples TRBV28 to TRBJ2-7; maybe TRBD1 (7 bases). The CDR3 spans 15 residues. Looked up from germline, CDR1 is MDHEN and CDR2 is SYDVKM. V was clipped by 9 bases and J by 2 bases, with 20 bases between them. This chain's CDR3 is CASGGFYRGAYEQYF. The CDR3 bases are TGTGCCAGTGGGGGGTTTTACAGGGGCGCCTACGAGCAGTACTTC.

V usage is TRBV5-6 and J usage is TRBJ2-1; TRBD2 might be the D (5 bases). TRBJ2-7 explains the end of the DNA better; the J call may be wrong. The V gene's germline CDR1 is SGHDT and CDR2 YYEEEE. This CDR3 is built from 15 residues. CDR3: CASSLPAEAYNEQYF. CDR3 nucleotides: TGTGCCAGCAGCTTGCCAGCGGAGGCCTACAATGAGCAGTACTTC.

The chain joins TRBV27 to TRBJ2-2; TRBD2 might be the D (6 bases). There are 18 residues in the CDR3. Trimming shortened V by 5 bases and J by 5 bases, and 24 bases separated the two germline ends. Germline lookup yields CDR1 MNHEY and CDR2 SMNVEV (reference sequence). The CDR3: CASSPLTGFGGTTGELFF. The CDR3 DNA is TGTGCCAGCAGTCCCCTCACAGGTTTTGGGGGGACGACCGGGGAGCTGTTTTTT.

The chain employs TRBV7-9 and TRBJ1-1, with D maybe TRBD1 (6 bases). The germline V gene encodes CDR1 SEHNR and CDR2 FQNEAQ (reference sequence). This CDR3 has 13 residues. Deletions cut 11 bases from V and 1 base from J, with 14 bases between. This CDR3 is CAFQGHPNTEAFF. CDR3 coding DNA: TGTGCCTTCCAGGGACACCCGAACACTGAAGCTTTCTTT.

The chain uses TRBV4-3 and TRBJ1-5; the match to TRBD1 covers 7 bases. The CDR3 contains 15 residues. Germline V gene data show CDR1 as LGHNA and CDR2 as YSLEER. Unmatched junction bases numbered 4, after V lost 0 bases and J lost 5 bases. CDR3 residues: CASSQDIGGDQPQHF. In nucleotides, the CDR3 is TGCGCCAGCAGCCAAGATATAGGGGGCGATCAGCCCCAGCATTTT.

The chain carries TRBV12-3 or TRBV12-4 and TRBJ2-5; 8 bases align to TRBD1. The DNA end lines up better with TRBJ2-1; the J call may be wrong. The CDR3 is 14 amino acids. The chain's CDR3 is CASSGTGVQETQFF. The CDR3 region has the DNA TGTGCCAGCAGTGGGACAGGAGTCCAAGAGACCCAGTTCTTC.